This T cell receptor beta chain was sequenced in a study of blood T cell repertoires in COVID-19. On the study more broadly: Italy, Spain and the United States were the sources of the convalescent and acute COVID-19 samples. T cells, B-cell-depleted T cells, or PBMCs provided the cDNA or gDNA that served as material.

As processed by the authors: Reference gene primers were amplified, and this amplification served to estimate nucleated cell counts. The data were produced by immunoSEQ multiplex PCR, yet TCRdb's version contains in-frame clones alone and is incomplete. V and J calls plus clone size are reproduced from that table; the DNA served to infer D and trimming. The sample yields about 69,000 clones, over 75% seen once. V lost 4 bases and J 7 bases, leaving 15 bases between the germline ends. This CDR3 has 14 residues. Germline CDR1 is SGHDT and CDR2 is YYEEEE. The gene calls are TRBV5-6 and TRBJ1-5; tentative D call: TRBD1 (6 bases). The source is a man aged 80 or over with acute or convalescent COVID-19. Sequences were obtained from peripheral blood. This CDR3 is CASSPSRGRQPQHF. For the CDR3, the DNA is TGTGCCAGCAGCCCGAGTAGGGGGAGACAGCCCCAGCATTTT.